The present TCR beta chain was sequenced within a study of blood T cell repertoires in COVID-19. For the study at large: Samples of COVID-19 (acute and convalescent) were obtained from the United States, Italy and Spain. T cells, B-cell-depleted T cells, or PBMCs provided the cDNA or gDNA that served as material.

Produced via immunoSEQ multiplex PCR; TCRdb's table is partial and in-frame only. Here the sample spans approximately 240,000 clones, about four fifths being singletons. Germline assignment: CDR1 SEHNR and CDR2 FQNEAQ (reference sequence). This CDR3 region has 14 residues. V shed 3 bases, J shed 5 bases, and the junction held 5 bases outside the gene matches. This chain connects TRBV7-9 to TRBJ2-3; the match to TRBD1 covers 7 bases. The sequenced material came from peripheral blood. The receptor's source is a young woman who had recovered from COVID-19. The CDR3, as DNA: TGTGCCAGCAGCTTCCGACAGGGCGGAGATACGCAGTATTTT. This gives the protein CASSFRQGGDTQYF.